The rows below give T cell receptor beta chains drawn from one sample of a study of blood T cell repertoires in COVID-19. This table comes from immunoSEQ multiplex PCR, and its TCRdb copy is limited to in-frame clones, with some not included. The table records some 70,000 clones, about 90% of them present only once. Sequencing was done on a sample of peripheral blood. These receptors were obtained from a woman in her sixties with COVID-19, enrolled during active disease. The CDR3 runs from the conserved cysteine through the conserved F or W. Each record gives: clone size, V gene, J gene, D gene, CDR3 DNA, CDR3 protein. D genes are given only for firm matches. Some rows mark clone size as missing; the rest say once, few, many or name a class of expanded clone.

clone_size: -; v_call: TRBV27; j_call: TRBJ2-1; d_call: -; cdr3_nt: TGTGCCAGCAGTAATCGCGGTACGCCCCCGGATGAGCAGTTCTTC; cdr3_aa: CASSNRGTPPDEQFF
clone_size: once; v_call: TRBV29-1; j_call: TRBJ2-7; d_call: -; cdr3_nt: TGCAGCGTTGAAGATCGAGACGAGCAGTACTTC; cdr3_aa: CSVEDRDEQYF
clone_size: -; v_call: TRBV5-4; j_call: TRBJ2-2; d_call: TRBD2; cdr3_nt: TGTGCCAGCAGCGGGGAGCGGGAGGGCTTCTCCGGGGAGCTGTTTTTT; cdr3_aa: CASSGEREGFSGELFF
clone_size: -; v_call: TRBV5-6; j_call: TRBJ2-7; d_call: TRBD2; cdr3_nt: TGTGCCAGCAGCTTACCGGGGGGGCGAAACGAGCAGTACTTC; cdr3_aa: CASSLPGGRNEQYF
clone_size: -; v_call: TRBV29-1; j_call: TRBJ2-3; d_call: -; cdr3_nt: TGCAGCGTTGAGGTAGTAACAGATACGCAGTATTTT; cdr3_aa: CSVEVVTDTQYF
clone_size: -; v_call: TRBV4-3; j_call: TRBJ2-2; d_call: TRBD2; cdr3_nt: TGCGCCAGCAGCCAACTACTACCCCAGGAGGGACTAGCGGGAGGGGTCGGGGAGCTGTTTTTT; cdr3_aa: CASSQLLPQEGLAGGVGELFF
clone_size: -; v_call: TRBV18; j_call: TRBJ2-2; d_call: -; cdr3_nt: TGTGCCAGCTCACCGTTCACGGCAGGGGAAGACACCGGGGAGCTGTTTTTT; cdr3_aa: CASSPFTAGEDTGELFF
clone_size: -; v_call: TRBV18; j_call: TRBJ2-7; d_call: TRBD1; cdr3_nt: TGTGCCAGCTCCCCATTTTCACAGGGGGCATCCAACGAGCAGTACTTC; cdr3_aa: CASSPFSQGASNEQYF
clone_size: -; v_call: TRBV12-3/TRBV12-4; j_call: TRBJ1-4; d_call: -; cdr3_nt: TGTGCCAGCAGTTTAATCCCAGAAAAACTGTTTTTT; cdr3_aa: CASSLIPEKLFF
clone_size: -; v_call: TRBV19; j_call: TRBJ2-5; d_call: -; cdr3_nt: TGTGCCAGTAGTATCGGGCAGGGAGGAGAGACCCAGTACTTC; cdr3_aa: CASSIGQGGETQYF